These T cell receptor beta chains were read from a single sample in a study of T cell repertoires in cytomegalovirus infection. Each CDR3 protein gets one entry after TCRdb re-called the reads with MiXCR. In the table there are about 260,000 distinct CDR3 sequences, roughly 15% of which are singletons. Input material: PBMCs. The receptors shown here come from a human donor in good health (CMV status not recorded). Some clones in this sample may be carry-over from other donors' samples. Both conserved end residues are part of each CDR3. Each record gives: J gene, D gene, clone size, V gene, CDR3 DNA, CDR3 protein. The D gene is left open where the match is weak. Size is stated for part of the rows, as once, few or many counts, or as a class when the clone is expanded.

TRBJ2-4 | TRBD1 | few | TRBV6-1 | TGTGCCAGCAGGACTAGACAGGGGGGTGGTGTTAGGGCCAAAAACATTCAGTACTTC | CASRTRQGGGVRAKNIQYF
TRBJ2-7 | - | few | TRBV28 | TGTGCCAGCAGTGGGGTTGGGACAAGGGGCCGCTACGAGCAGTACTTC | CASSGVGTRGRYEQYF
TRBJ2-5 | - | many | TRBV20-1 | TGCAGTGCTAGAGATGGGGGGATGGGACCGACCCCTGTCCAAGAGACCCAGTACTTC | CSARDGGMGPTPVQETQYF
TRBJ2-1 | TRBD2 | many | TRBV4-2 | TGTGCCAGCAGCCACCTAGCGGGGGGGCTTGATGAGCAGTTCTTC | CASSHLAGGLDEQFF
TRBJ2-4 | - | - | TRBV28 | TGTGCCAGCACCCCCCCAGGGACCGCATACATTCAGTACTTC | CASTPPGTAYIQYF
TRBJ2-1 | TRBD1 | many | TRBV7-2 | TGTGCCAGCAGCATCCGGGACAGAAACTACAATGAGCAGTTCTTC | CASSIRDRNYNEQFF
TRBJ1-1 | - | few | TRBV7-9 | TGTGCCAGCAGCACAGGCGGGCTGAACACTGAAGCTTTCTTT | CASSTGGLNTEAFF
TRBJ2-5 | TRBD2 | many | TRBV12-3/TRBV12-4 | TGTGCCAGCAGTTTTAGTAGCGGGTCGGTGACCCAGTACTTC | CASSFSSGSVTQYF
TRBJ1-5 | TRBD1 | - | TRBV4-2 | TGTGCCAGCAGCCAAGAAACCCCGGGGACAGAGCCCCAGCATTTT | CASSQETPGTEPQHF
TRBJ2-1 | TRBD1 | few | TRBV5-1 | TGCGCCAGCAGCTCGATGGACAGGGGGTCCTACAATGAGCAGTTCTTC | CASSSMDRGSYNEQFF
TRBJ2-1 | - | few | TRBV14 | TGTGCCAGCAGCCAGACGGTCCTAAAGTTCTTC | CASSQTVLKFF
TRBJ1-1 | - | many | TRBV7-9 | TGTGCCAGCACCCTGCCATCGAACACTGAAGCTTTCTTT | CASTLPSNTEAFF
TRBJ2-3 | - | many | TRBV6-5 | TGTGCCAGCAGTTACACCGTCAGGGGGACTAGCACAGATACGCAGTATTTT | CASSYTVRGTSTDTQYF
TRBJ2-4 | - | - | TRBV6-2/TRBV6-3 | TGTGCCAGCAGTTACGGAAGGACCCAGGCCAAAAACATTCAGTACTTC | CASSYGRTQAKNIQYF
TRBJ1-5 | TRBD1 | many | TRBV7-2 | TGTGCCAGCAGCAGGGGACAGGGTATAACTCAGCCCCAGCATTTT | CASSRGQGITQPQHF
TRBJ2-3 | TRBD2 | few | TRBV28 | TGTGCCAGCAGTGTAGCGGGAAGGACAGATACGCAGTATTTT | CASSVAGRTDTQYF
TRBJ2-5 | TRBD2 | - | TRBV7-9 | TGTGCCAGCAGCTCCTCCCCCGTGAGCGGGGGATTGGTAGAGACCCAGTACTTC | CASSSSPVSGGLVETQYF
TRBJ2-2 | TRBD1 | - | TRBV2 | TGTGCCAGCAGGGGGACAGGGGCGAACACCGGGGAGCTGTTTTTT | CASRGTGANTGELFF
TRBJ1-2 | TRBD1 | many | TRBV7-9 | TGTGCCAGCAGCGTATCACGGACAGGGGACACTGTCTATGGCTACACCTTC | CASSVSRTGDTVYGYTF
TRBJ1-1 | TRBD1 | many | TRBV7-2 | TGTGCCAGCAGCTTAGTTGGACGCGTGATCAGGGGGCGAGGAACTGAAGCTTTCTTT | CASSLVGRVIRGRGTEAFF
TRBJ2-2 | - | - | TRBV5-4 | TGTGCCAGCAGCTTGATGGTTAGCGGCGGAACCGGGGAGCTGTTTTTT | CASSLMVSGGTGELFF
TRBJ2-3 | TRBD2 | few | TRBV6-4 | TGTGCCAGCAGTGAAACAGCGGGGGGCGTAGATACGCAGTATTTT | CASSETAGGVDTQYF
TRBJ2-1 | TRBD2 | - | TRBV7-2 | TGTGCCAGCAGCCCTCGACCGGGACTAGCGGGACTTGATGAGCAGTTCTTC | CASSPRPGLAGLDEQFF
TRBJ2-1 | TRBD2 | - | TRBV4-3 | TGCGCCAGCAGCCAAGCTCTAGCGGGAGGGTGGTGGGAGCAGTTCTTC | CASSQALAGGWWEQFF
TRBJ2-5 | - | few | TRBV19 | TGTGCCAGTAGTATTCGCCTCGACCGTCCTTGGACCCAGTACTTC | CASSIRLDRPWTQYF
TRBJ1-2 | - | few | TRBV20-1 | TGCAGTGCCAAAGGTTTAGAGACTGGCTATGGCTACACCTTC | CSAKGLETGYGYTF
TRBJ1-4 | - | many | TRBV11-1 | TGTGCCAGCAGCTCAACACCTGCAACTAATGAAAAACTGTTTTTT | CASSSTPATNEKLFF
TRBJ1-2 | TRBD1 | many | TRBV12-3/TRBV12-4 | TGTGCCAGCAGTTTTTCCCGACAGGGGAATGGCTACACCTTC | CASSFSRQGNGYTF
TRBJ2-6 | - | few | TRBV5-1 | TGCGCCAGCAGCGAACAGGGGGGGAAGGCTGGGGCCAACGTCCTGACTTTC | CASSEQGGKAGANVLTF
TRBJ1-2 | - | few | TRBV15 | TGTGCCACCAGCAGAGGACCGGGGCAGTATGGCTACACCTTC | CATSRGPGQYGYTF
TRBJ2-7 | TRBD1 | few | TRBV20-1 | TGCAGTGCTAGAGGACAGGGGAGCTCCTACGAGCAGTACTTC | CSARGQGSSYEQYF
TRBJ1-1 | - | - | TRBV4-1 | TGCGCCAGCAGCCAAAGCGGGATGAACACTGAAGCTTTCTTT | CASSQSGMNTEAFF
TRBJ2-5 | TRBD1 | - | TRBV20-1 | TGCAGTGCCTCGTGGGGACAGGTTCAAGAGACCCAGTACTTC | CSASWGQVQETQYF